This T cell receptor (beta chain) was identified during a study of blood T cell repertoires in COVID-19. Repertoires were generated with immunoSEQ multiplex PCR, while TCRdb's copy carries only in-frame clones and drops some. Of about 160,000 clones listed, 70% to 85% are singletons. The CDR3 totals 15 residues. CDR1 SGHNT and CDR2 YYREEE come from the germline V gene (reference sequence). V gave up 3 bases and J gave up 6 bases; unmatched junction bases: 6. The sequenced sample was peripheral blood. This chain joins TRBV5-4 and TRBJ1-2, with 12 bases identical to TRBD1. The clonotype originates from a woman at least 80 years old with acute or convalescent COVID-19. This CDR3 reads CASSSPGQGADGYTF. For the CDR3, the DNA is TGTGCCAGCAGCTCACCGGGACAGGGGGCCGATGGCTACACCTTC.